The rows below give T cell receptor beta chains drawn from one sample of a study of T-cell reconstitution after alpha-beta-depleted transplantation in children. TCRdb ran MiXCR on the PCR reads and lists one entry per CDR3 protein. In the table there are around 300,000 distinct CDR3 sequences, around a tenth of which are singletons. The sample here was PBMCs, taken before TCRalphabeta/CD19-depleted stem cell transplant. These receptors came from a boy less than two years old with acute myeloid leukemia, due to receive a stem cell transplant. CDR3s include the opening cysteine and the closing phenylalanine or tryptophan. The order of the fields is CDR3 length, J gene, V gene, CDR3 protein.

16 TRBJ1-6 TRBV6-1 CASSRTTRSYNSPLHF
13 TRBJ2-1 TRBV9 CASGRVSYNEQFF
15 TRBJ1-4 TRBV9 CASSKEQTGPEKLFF
17 TRBJ2-4 TRBV23-1 CASSHRARGVAKNIQYF
17 TRBJ2-3 TRBV7-3 CASSPQTSRRGLDAQYF
15 TRBJ2-3 TRBV4-3 CASSQDSGRGDTQYF
17 TRBJ1-2 TRBV21-1 CASSKALPRGADYGYTF
16 TRBJ1-1 TRBV29-1 CSVGGRVLGKNTEAFF
15 TRBJ2-3 TRBV11-2 CASSPWTGAGGTQYF
18 TRBJ2-3 TRBV5-1 CATSQKGPGPRDTDTQYF
15 TRBJ1-2 TRBV7-2 CASSLSGAANYGYTF
13 TRBJ1-5 TRBV7-2 CASSLSRNQPQHF
17 TRBJ2-2 TRBV4-2 CASSQDFGVGHTGELFF
16 TRBJ2-7 TRBV28 CASTYLRQERVYEQYF
13 TRBJ2-3 TRBV29-1 CSITGYIADTQYF
13 TRBJ2-3 TRBV20-1 CSASGGATDTQYF
11 TRBJ2-5 TRBV20-1 CSASPQETQYF
15 TRBJ2-5 TRBV5-1 CASFARDRGQETQYF
14 TRBJ2-3 TRBV12-5 CASAYGTSTDTQYF
14 TRBJ1-1 TRBV5-1 CAGSLWDRLSEAFF
17 TRBJ2-7 TRBV11-2 CASSRLWTSGTRNEQYF
17 TRBJ2-1 TRBV7-2 CASSFPGQGELNNEQFF
14 TRBJ1-2 TRBV12-3/TRBV12-4 CASSFSGQTYGYTF
15 TRBJ1-6 TRBV20-1 CSARDSGTGNSPLHF
14 TRBJ2-6 TRBV20-1 CSATPDAGANVLTF
14 TRBJ2-5 TRBV9 CASSAAGGGETQYF
16 TRBJ1-1 TRBV28 CASSFYNGETDTEAFF
13 TRBJ2-7 TRBV19 CASSKGATYEQYF
16 TRBJ2-1 TRBV10-3 CAISESDRSAYNEQFF
13 TRBJ2-1 TRBV9 CASSVAGGFEQFF
15 TRBJ2-3 TRBV20-1 CSARGLAGLTDTQYF
16 TRBJ2-5 TRBV12-3/TRBV12-4 CASSYGRGGHQETQYF
14 TRBJ1-1 TRBV2 CASRRKPTPTEAFF
15 TRBJ2-3 TRBV12-3/TRBV12-4 CATLRAGDRTDTQYF
16 TRBJ2-4 TRBV12-3/TRBV12-4 CASSPGTIGGENIQYF
14 TRBJ1-2 TRBV20-1 CSAGDWGREYGYTF
14 TRBJ2-5 TRBV5-1 CASSVGTGKETQYF
15 TRBJ2-7 TRBV6-2/TRBV6-3 CASTQGQGGRYEQYF
13 TRBJ1-2 TRBV19 CASSPQGEGGYTF
11 TRBJ1-2 TRBV10-3 CATGQGYGYTF
17 TRBJ2-7 TRBV6-1 CASSPGTSGALSYEQYF
14 TRBJ2-1 TRBV7-3 CASSPTVVAGEQFF
15 TRBJ2-2 TRBV6-1 CASNPGLTNTGELFF
16 TRBJ2-6 TRBV13 CASSSRFYSGANVLTF
13 TRBJ2-7 TRBV7-2 CASSTGESYEQYF
16 TRBJ2-2 TRBV7-3 CASSFPGQGGAGELFF
16 TRBJ2-2 TRBV4-3 CASSQDEGALPGELFF
16 TRBJ2-3 TRBV5-1 CASSSVPGEGTDTQYF
14 TRBJ2-7 TRBV18 CASSPPGAGYEQYF
16 TRBJ2-3 TRBV5-5 CAISLGLARSPDTQYF
13 TRBJ1-1 TRBV11-2 CASSVGENTEAFF